This T cell receptor (beta chain) was obtained from a study of CD8 T cells in ankylosing spondylitis. Study-wide findings and caveats: Several highly homologous variants made up a TCR beta motif, and this motif appeared characteristic of ankylosing spondylitis blood.

TCRdb re-called the 5' RACE reads with MiXCR, one entry per CDR3 protein. The data show some 840,000 distinct CDR3 sequences, 12% seen once. The sample holds many counts of this clonotype. What it recognizes is unknown. The sequenced sample was blood, either unsorted or a sorted T cell fraction (not recorded which). The origin of this receptor is a male donor with ankylosing spondylitis.

This CDR3 reads CASSFQGSTDTQYF. CDR3 nucleotides: TGTGCCAGCAGTTTCCAGGGGAGCACAGATACGCAGTATTTT. V usage is TRBV28 and J usage is TRBJ2-3; TRBD1 is a possible D gene (6 bases). V lost 3 bases and J 0 bases, leaving 7 bases between the germline ends. The CDR3 has 14 amino acids. Germline V gene data show CDR1 as MDHEN and CDR2 as SYDVKM.